This paragraph reports one TCR beta chain. This record belongs to a study of blood T cell repertoires in COVID-19. Background on the study: Samples of COVID-19 (acute and convalescent) were obtained from the United States, Italy and Spain. T cells, B-cell-depleted T cells, or PBMCs provided the cDNA or gDNA that served as material.

Per the original methods: Amplified reference gene primers provided the basis for estimating nucleated cell counts. Using immunoSEQ multiplex PCR, the repertoire was profiled, and TCRdb retains in-frame clones only, with some absent. V, J and clone size were drawn from that table, and D and trimming were deduced from the DNA. The sample shows about 40,000 clones, over 70% of them seen only once. This sequence originates from a woman aged 70-85 years with acute or convalescent COVID-19. The sample comprised peripheral blood.

Written as DNA, the CDR3 is TGTGCCAGCAGCCGCAGACGGGGAGCGAACACCGGGGAGCTGTTTTTT. The encoded protein is CASSRRRGANTGELFF. This rearrangement joins TRBV4-2 to TRBJ2-2, with D possibly being TRBD2 (5 bases). Trimming left V 4 bases short and J 0 bases short, with 12 bases between. The CDR3 totals 16 residues. Germline V lookup: CDR1 LGHNA, CDR2 YNFKEQ.